These T cell receptor beta chains were read from a single sample in a study of blood T cell repertoires in COVID-19. Some clones are missing from TCRdb's copy, which holds only in-frame ones; the method was immunoSEQ multiplex PCR. Found here are about 120,000 clones, less than 90% of them singletons; the top ten hold about a tenth. Sequencing was carried out using peripheral blood. The receptors shown here come from a man of 80 years or more with acute or convalescent COVID-19. Each CDR3 is given with its conserved first and last residue. A D gene is named only where the DNA matches it firmly. Part of the rows lack a size; the others show once, few, many or a class for expanded clones.

>TRBJ1-6|TRBV3-1/TRBV3-2|NA|NA
CASTRQEYNSPLHF
TGTGCCAGCACCAGACAGGAGTATAATTCACCCCTCCACTTT
>TRBJ1-6|TRBV27|NA|NA
CASSLQGSSYNSPLHF
TGTGCCAGCAGTTTACAGGGGAGCTCCTATAATTCACCCCTCCACTTT
>TRBJ2-7|TRBV3-1/TRBV3-2|NA|NA
CASSQSPLGFYEQYF
TGTGCCAGCAGCCAAAGCCCCCTAGGTTTCTACGAGCAGTACTTC
>TRBJ2-2|TRBV18|NA|TRBD2
CASSRGGPNTGELFF
TGTGCCAGCTCACGCGGGGGTCCCAACACCGGGGAGCTGTTTTTT
>TRBJ2-1|TRBV19|NA|NA
CASSIDRPVRPSTNEQFF
TGTGCCAGTAGTATAGATCGTCCGGTTAGACCCTCGACAAATGAGCAGTTCTTC
>TRBJ1-1|TRBV5-6|NA|TRBD1
CASSSEQGHTEAFF
TGTGCCAGCAGCTCGGAACAGGGGCACACTGAAGCTTTCTTT
>TRBJ1-2|TRBV4-1|NA|NA
CASSQGLGGAYGYTF
TGCGCCAGCAGCCAAGGTCTGGGTGGGGCCTATGGCTACACCTTC
>TRBJ2-2|TRBV6-6|few|TRBD2
CASSPRTSGRAGTGELFF
TGTGCCAGCAGTCCACGGACTAGCGGGAGGGCCGGCACCGGGGAGCTGTTTTTT
>TRBJ1-4|TRBV12-3/TRBV12-4|NA|NA
CASSQTPKGLFF
TGTGCCAGCAGCCAAACACCGAAGGGGCTGTTTTTT
>TRBJ1-1|TRBV6-1|NA|NA
CASSLHREPNTEAFF
TGTGCCAGCAGTCTACACAGGGAGCCGAACACTGAAGCTTTCTTT
>TRBJ2-1|TRBV7-9|NA|TRBD2
CASSLSGWGGSSYNEQFF
TGTGCCAGCAGCCTATCCGGATGGGGGGGTAGCTCCTACAATGAGCAGTTCTTC
>TRBJ2-2|TRBV7-3|NA|TRBD2
CASSSGLAGGPGELFF
TGTGCCAGCAGCTCCGGACTAGCGGGAGGGCCCGGGGAGCTGTTTTTT
>TRBJ1-1|TRBV27|NA|NA
CASSSGFWTEAFF
TGTGCCAGCAGTTCGGGGTTTTGGACTGAAGCTTTCTTT
>TRBJ2-7|TRBV7-8|once|NA
CASRDDERSGYEQYF
TGTGCCAGCAGAGACGACGAGAGGAGCGGCTACGAGCAGTACTTC
>TRBJ2-5|TRBV3-1/TRBV3-2|NA|TRBD2
CASSPAGTSKTQYF
TGTGCCAGCAGCCCAGCCGGGACTAGCAAGACCCAGTACTTC
>TRBJ1-1|TRBV18|NA|NA
CASSPLSEGTEAFF
TGTGCCAGCTCACCACTATCGGAGGGTACTGAAGCTTTCTTT
>TRBJ2-5|TRBV18|NA|TRBD2
CASSPPGTIQETQYF
TGTGCCAGCTCACCACCGGGGACTATCCAAGAGACCCAGTACTTC
>TRBJ2-5|TRBV28|once|TRBD1
CASSLSGQGGTQYF
TGTGCCAGCAGTTTATCGGGACAGGGGGGGACCCAGTACTTC
>TRBJ2-1|TRBV2|NA|NA
CASRLTRLSSHEQFF
TGTGCCAGCAGGCTTACCAGACTCTCTTCCCATGAGCAGTTCTTC
>TRBJ1-5|TRBV5-5|NA|TRBD1
CASSLYGTGGFNQPQHF
TGTGCCAGCAGCTTGTACGGGACAGGGGGCTTCAATCAGCCCCAGCATTTT
>TRBJ2-5|TRBV28|NA|TRBD2
CASRTLAGGQETQYF
TGTGCCAGCCGGACACTAGCGGGAGGCCAAGAGACCCAGTACTTC
>TRBJ2-3|TRBV7-9|NA|TRBD1
CASSLSRTGNSDTQYF
TGTGCCAGCAGCTTAAGCCGGACAGGGAATAGCGATACGCAGTATTTT
>TRBJ1-2|TRBV4-1|NA|NA
CASSQPWTENYGYTF
TGCGCCAGCAGCCAACCATGGACAGAAAACTATGGCTACACCTTC
>TRBJ2-3|TRBV6-5|NA|NA
CASSYVRGASTDTQYF
TGTGCCAGCAGTTACGTCAGGGGGGCAAGCACAGATACGCAGTATTTT
>TRBJ2-3|TRBV10-3|NA|NA
CAYSEGRGTDTQYF
TGTGCCTACTCGGAGGGCCGAGGCACAGATACGCAGTATTTT
>TRBJ1-2|TRBV11-2|NA|TRBD1
CASSLGPGGDGYTF
TGTGCCAGCAGCTTAGGCCCAGGGGGCGATGGCTACACCTTC
>TRBJ2-7|TRBV30|NA|NA
CAWGGGRTKIYEQYF
TGTGCCTGGGGTGGAGGGCGCACAAAAATCTACGAGCAGTACTTC
>TRBJ1-3|TRBV10-3|NA|NA
CAISERGAGGDSGNTIYF
TGTGCCATCAGTGAAAGAGGCGCGGGTGGGGACTCTGGAAACACCATATATTTT
>TRBJ2-1|TRBV7-8|NA|NA
CASSSPLGGGAYNEQFF
TGTGCCAGCAGCTCGCCTCTAGGAGGTGGGGCCTACAATGAGCAGTTCTTC
>TRBJ1-4|TRBV9|NA|NA
CASSVSSGNNEKLFF
TGTGCCAGCAGCGTAAGTTCCGGGAATAATGAAAAACTGTTTTTT
>TRBJ1-1|TRBV2|NA|TRBD1
CASSTGQGSATEAFF
TGTGCCAGCAGTACGGGACAGGGATCGGCCACTGAAGCTTTCTTT